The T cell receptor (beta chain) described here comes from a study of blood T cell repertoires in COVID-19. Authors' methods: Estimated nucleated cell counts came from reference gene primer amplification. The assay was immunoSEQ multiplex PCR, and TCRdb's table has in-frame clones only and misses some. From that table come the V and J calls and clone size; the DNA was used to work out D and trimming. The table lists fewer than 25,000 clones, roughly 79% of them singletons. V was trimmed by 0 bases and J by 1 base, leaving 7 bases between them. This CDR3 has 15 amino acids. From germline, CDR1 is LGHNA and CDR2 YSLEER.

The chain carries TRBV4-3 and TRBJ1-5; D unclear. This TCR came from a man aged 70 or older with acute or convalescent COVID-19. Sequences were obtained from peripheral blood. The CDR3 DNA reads TGCGCCAGCAGCCAAGACTCTCGGAGCAATCAGCCCCAGCATTTT. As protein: CASSQDSRSNQPQHF.